This T cell receptor (beta chain) was sequenced during a study of identical twins. The study, taken as a whole, reports: Abundant cord blood beta clonotypes carried fewer insertions; memory repertoires showed none.

There are a few counts of this clonotype. Its antigen is unknown. V shed 1 base, J shed 5 bases, and the junction held 4 bases outside the gene matches. CDR3 size: 16 residues. Germline CDR1 SGHAT, CDR2 FQDESV (reference sequence). One entry per CDR3 protein results from TCRdb running MiXCR on the 5' RACE reads. The data show 690,000 or so distinct CDR3 sequences, 8% to 9% seen once. These data were also filed under a second study, of yellow fever vaccine responses in identical twins.

The chain employs TRBV11-1 and TRBJ2-5; 13 bases are a match to TRBD2. The sequenced sample was PBMCs. The sequence was collected from a young woman in good health. CDR3 residues: CASSLGTSGSLETQYF. In DNA, the CDR3 is TGTGCCAGCAGCTTAGGGACTAGCGGGAGTTTGGAGACCCAGTACTTC.